This T cell receptor beta chain was recorded in a study of cytomegalovirus exposure and HLA in healthy donors. PCR amplification relied on 60 Vbeta primers (plus 13 Jbeta primers). Authors' processing steps: As a later analysis found, there were around 86 million unique TCR beta chains, of which around 10 million were shared. Data came from immunoSEQ multiplex PCR; TCRdb stores just in-frame clones and leaves some out. The D gene and trimming were derived from the DNA, and the V and J assignments and clone size from that table. Here the sample spans 150,000 to 200,000 clones, roughly 80% being singletons. V was shortened by 4 bases and J by 2 bases, with 15 bases between the two germline ends. The CDR3 is made up of 15 amino acids. Germline lookup yields CDR1 SGHRS and CDR2 YFSETQ. Each donor was nominally healthy when sampled (though unrecorded immune exposures were likely).

The chain employs TRBV5-1 and TRBJ2-5, with D possibly matching TRBD2 (6 bases). The sample taken for sequencing was PBMCs. The TCR sequence derives from a woman in her forties in good health and CMV-seropositive. CDR3 protein: CASSLAGTSQETQYF. CDR3 bases: TGCGCCAGCAGCCTGGCCGGGACTTCACAAGAGACCCAGTACTTC. The full variable domain, rest sourced from reference TRBV5-1 and TRBJ2-5, is KAGVTQTPRYLIKTRGQQVTLSCSPISGHRSVSWYQQTPGQGLQFLFEYFSETQRNKGNFPGRFSGRQFSNSRSEMNVSTLELGDSALYLCASSLAGTSQETQYFGPGTRLLVL.